These 29 T cell receptor beta chains originate from one sample sequenced in a study of tumor-infiltrating lymphocytes in localized non-small cell lung cancer. Using immunoSEQ multiplex PCR, the repertoire was profiled, and TCRdb retains in-frame clones only, with some absent. The sample includes about 8,900 clones, roughly two thirds of them seen just once. The sample comprised uninvolved lung tissue not adjacent to the tumor. The receptors originated from a human donor with non-small cell lung cancer.

The V and J genes are TRBV15 and TRBJ1-3, with D unclear. Germline-derived CDR1 and CDR2 are LNHNV and YYDKDF (reference sequence). Between the trimmed V and J ends, which lost 2 bases and 0 bases, there was a span of 11 bases. This CDR3 comprises 16 residues. Written as DNA, the CDR3 is TGTGCCACCAGCAGAACGGTGCAAGACTCTGGAAACACCATATATTTT. Residues: CATSRTVQDSGNTIYF.

The chain uses TRBV2 and TRBJ1-2; no firm D call. Trimming left V 0 bases short and J 4 bases short, with 12 bases between. The CDR3 length is 15 residues. Germline CDR1 and CDR2: SNHLY and FYNNEI. For the CDR3, the DNA is TGTGCCAGCAGTGAAGCGAAAAGGACGGGCTATGGCTACACCTTC. It yields the protein CASSEAKRTGYGYTF.

J is TRBJ2-4 and V is TRBV21-1; TRBD1 is the table's D call, not checked against the DNA. TRBV21-1 counts as a pseudogene. This CDR3 region has 16 residues. The CDR3 DNA sequence: TGTGCCAGCAGCCTACGGGACAGGTGCGCCAAAAACATTCAGTACTTC. This sequence encodes CASSLRDRCAKNIQYF.

This clone ranks as medium-sized (0.01 to 0.1%). This chain links TRBV7-8 with TRBJ1-2; 10 nucleotides match TRBD1. V was pared by 2 bases and J by 3 bases, with 9 bases of the junction left unmatched. The CDR3 covers 17 residues. The germline CDR1 and CDR2 sequences are SGHVS and FQNEAQ. The CDR3 region has the DNA TGTGCCAGCAGCTTATATGGGACAGGGGCTACCTACTATGGCTACACCTTC. It codes for CASSLYGTGATYYGYTF.

This clone came up a few times. This chain links TRBV21-1 with TRBJ2-6. TRBV21-1 is a listed pseudogene. The CDR3 sequence is 16 residues long. Here the CDR3 DNA reads TGTGCCAGGAGCCCGGGACCGTACTCTGGGGCCAACGTCCTGACTTTC. This codes for CARSPGPYSGANVLTF.

The chain joins TRBV7-8 to TRBJ2-7; D gene ambiguous. This CDR3 is built from 13 residues. V was pared by 3 bases and J by 2 bases, with 8 bases between. Germline V CDR1 and CDR2: SGHVS, FQNEAQ. CDR3 in DNA: TGTGCCAGCAGCTTGTCCAGAACCTACGAGCAGTACTTC. Residues: CASSLSRTYEQYF.

V usage is TRBV28 and J usage is TRBJ2-1, with D hard to call. Germline values: CDR1 MDHEN, CDR2 SYDVKM. V lost 6 bases, J lost 9 bases, and 9 bases lay in between. CDR3 length: 11 residues. CDR3 DNA: TGTGCCAGCAGGAGATTTGTTGAGCAGTTCTTC. Protein: CASRRFVEQFF.

By share, this clone ranks as medium-sized. V gene TRBV7-9 combines with J gene TRBJ2-4; 8 bases agree with TRBD1. Germline CDR1 is SEHNR and CDR2 is FQNEAQ (reference sequence). CDR3 length: 13 residues. The trim removed 2 bases at V and 8 bases at J, leaving 2 bases unmatched. The CDR3 reads CASSLTDRDIQYF. CDR3 nucleotides: TGTGCCAGCAGCTTAACGGACAGGGACATTCAGTACTTC.

This chain uses TRBV20-1 with TRBJ2-7; D gene ambiguous. Looked up from germline, CDR1 is DFQATT and CDR2 is SNEGSKA (reference sequence). The CDR3 is 11 amino acids. V lost 1 base and J lost 3, with 4 bases in between. Written as DNA, the CDR3 is TGCAGTGCTAGAGGATACTACGAGCAGTACTTC. It translates to CSARGYYEQYF.

CDR3 in DNA: TGTGCCAGCAGCTTGGCGGGTTTGAACACTGAAGCTTTCTTT. Its translation: CASSLAGLNTEAFF. The chain links TRBV13 to TRBJ1-1; D not certain. The length of the CDR3 is 14 residues. Germline CDR1 PRHDT, CDR2 FYEKMQ (reference sequence). Trimming stripped 3 bases from V and 0 bases from J, with 8 bases between.

The chain links TRBV29-1 to TRBJ2-1, with TRBD2 as a possible D gene (5 bases). This CDR3 region has 13 residues. Germline V gene sequence: CDR1 SQVTM, CDR2 ANQGSEA. Trimming removed 2 bases at V and 8 bases at J, with 13 bases between. CDR3 residues: CSVEPYNSDEQFF. The CDR3 DNA follows: TGCAGCGTTGAACCATATAATAGCGATGAGCAGTTCTTC.

The chain combines TRBV5-1 with TRBJ2-3, with 11 nucleotides matching TRBD2. Germline CDR1 SGHRS, CDR2 YFSETQ. The CDR3 sequence is 16 residues long. The V segment lost 5 bases and the J segment 2 bases; nucleotides outside the gene matches: 7. CDR3 in DNA: TGCGCCAGCAGAACAGGGACTAGCGGCGACACAGATACGCAGTATTTT. Translated: CASRTGTSGDTDTQYF. The complete variable domain, with remaining parts taken from reference TRBV5-1 and TRBJ2-3, reads KAGVTQTPRYLIKTRGQQVTLSCSPISGHRSVSWYQQTPGQGLQFLFEYFSETQRNKGNFPGRFSGRQFSNSRSEMNVSTLELGDSALYLCASRTGTSGDTDTQYFGPGTRLTVL.

V and J are TRBV7-2 and TRBJ2-3; tentatively, D is TRBD1 or TRBD2 (6 bases each). The germline gives CDR1 SGHTA, CDR2 FQGNSA. Trimming left V 5 bases short and J 1 base short, with 16 bases between. The CDR3 length is 16 residues. CDR3: CASSTLGGAGTDTQYF. CDR3 sequence (DNA): TGTGCCAGCAGCACCCTCGGGGGCGCAGGCACAGATACGCAGTATTTT.

The chain has TRBV14 and TRBJ1-2; 10 bases agree with TRBD1. The germline CDR1 and CDR2 sequences are SGHDN and FVKESK. This CDR3 has 13 amino acids. V lost 3 bases to trimming and J lost 8 bases; unmatched junction nucleotides: 3. The DNA of the CDR3 is TGTGCCAGCAGCCAGGGACAGGGGATCGGCTACACCTTC. Translated: CASSQGQGIGYTF.

The chain has TRBV29-1 and TRBJ2-7, with 13 bases that match TRBD2. The trim removed 5 bases at V and 6 bases at J, leaving 1 base unmatched. Germline CDR1 and CDR2: SQVTM and ANQGSEA. The CDR3 runs 12 residues. The CDR3 here is CSVWTSGSEQYF. The CDR3 DNA reads TGCAGCGTTTGGACTAGCGGGAGCGAGCAGTACTTC.

V usage is TRBV10-3 and J usage is TRBJ2-5; D might be TRBD1 or TRBD2, each matching 6 bases. This CDR3 is built from 15 residues. V was trimmed by 0 bases and J by 4 bases, leaving 12 bases between them. Germline assignment: CDR1 ENHRY and CDR2 SYGVKD. CDR3 loop: CAISESLGGGETQYF. For the CDR3, the DNA is TGTGCCATCAGTGAGTCTCTCGGAGGGGGAGAGACCCAGTACTTC.

V usage is TRBV14 and J usage is TRBJ2-2; possibly TRBD2 for D (5 bases). This CDR3 has 15 residues. Trimming pared 0 bases from V and 1 base from J, leaving 6 bases between. Germline assignment: CDR1 SGHDN and CDR2 FVKESK. CDR3 sequence reads: CASSQELGNTGELFF. The CDR3 DNA reads as TGTGCCAGCAGCCAAGAACTAGGGAACACCGGGGAGCTGTTTTTT.

The chain couples TRBV5-1 to TRBJ2-5, with 9 bases that match TRBD1. V trimming: 7 bases; J trimming: 4 bases; junction bases outside the gene matches: 11. Germline lookup yields CDR1 SGHRS and CDR2 YFSETQ. CDR3 length: 15 residues. As DNA, the CDR3 is TGCGCCAGCGGACCACAGGGGGCGAGTGGAGAGACCCAGTACTTC. Translated, it gives CASGPQGASGETQYF.

The chain joins TRBV5-1 to TRBJ2-7; 7 bases align to TRBD1. The CDR3 consists of 15 residues. CDR1 is SGHRS and CDR2 is YFSETQ in the germline V gene. J was trimmed by 5 bases and V by 5 bases; bases with no gene match: 13. CDR3 nucleotides: TGCGCCAGCAGAAACCTACAGGGGAGTGGCAACGAGCAGTACTTC. It yields the protein CASRNLQGSGNEQYF. Full variable domain (rest looked up from reference TRBV5-1 and TRBJ2-7): KAGVTQTPRYLIKTRGQQVTLSCSPISGHRSVSWYQQTPGQGLQFLFEYFSETQRNKGNFPGRFSGRQFSNSRSEMNVSTLELGDSALYLCASRNLQGSGNEQYFGPGTRLTVT.

This chain connects TRBV5-1 to TRBJ2-4; either TRBD1 or TRBD2 may supply D (6 bases each). Germline lookup yields CDR1 SGHRS and CDR2 YFSETQ. The V end was cut by 1 base, the J end by 3 bases, with 11 bases between. There are 15 residues in the CDR3. The CDR3: CASSLRGVGKNIQYF. The CDR3 DNA reads TGCGCCAGCAGCTTGAGGGGGGTGGGCAAAAACATTCAGTACTTC.

This rearrangement joins TRBV5-1 to TRBJ1-1, with D possibly matching TRBD1 (5 bases). Per germline, CDR1 SGHRS and CDR2 YFSETQ. This CDR3 region has 14 residues. The germline V and J ends were trimmed by 1 base and 5 bases, with 12 bases remaining between them. CDR3 nucleotides: TGCGCCAGCAGCTTGAAGGCAGGGCGGACTGAAGCTTTCTTT. Translated, it gives CASSLKAGRTEAFF.

The chain has TRBV20-1 and TRBJ1-1, with no clear D. This CDR3 is built from 11 residues. CDR1 is DFQATT and CDR2 is SNEGSKA in the germline V gene (reference sequence). The V end was cut by 5 bases, the J end by 11 bases, with 15 bases between. CDR3 sequence (DNA): TGCAGTGCTCCCCTCATCGGACGCGCTTTCTTT. This translates into CSAPLIGRAFF.

The DNA for the CDR3 is TGCGCCAGCAGAGAACCACAAAGTCGGGCCAACGTCCTGACTTTC. Translated: CASREPQSRANVLTF. The chain joins TRBV4-1 to TRBJ2-6, with no clear D. This CDR3 comprises 15 residues. Between the trimmed V and J ends, which lost 6 bases and 5 bases, there was a span of 14 bases. Per germline, CDR1 MGHRA and CDR2 YSYEKL.

The chain has TRBV30 and TRBJ1-2; D ambiguous. The CDR3 extends over 13 amino acids. The germline CDR1 and CDR2 sequences are GTSNPN and SVGIG (reference sequence). The V gene lost 0 bases and the J gene lost 7 bases, with 12 bases spanning the gap. The chain's CDR3 is CAWSVMGQAGYTF. CDR3 in DNA: TGTGCCTGGAGTGTAATGGGCCAAGCTGGCTACACCTTC.

This sequence joins TRBV4-3 and TRBJ2-3; 9 bases are a match to TRBD2. The CDR3 loop spans 18 amino acids. Germline values: CDR1 LGHNA, CDR2 YSLEER. Germline trimming cut 4 bases from V and 6 bases from J; bases unmatched to any gene: 17. CDR3 DNA: TGCGCCAGCAGCCGGGAGTTACTTTGGGGACTAGCTACCGATACGCAGTATTTT. It yields the protein CASSRELLWGLATDTQYF.

This chain uses TRBV4-1 with TRBJ2-7; 12 bases align to TRBD1. Trimming took 0 bases from V and 6 from J; bases not matched to a gene: 6. Looked up from germline, CDR1 is MGHRA and CDR2 is YSYEKL. The CDR3 spans 16 residues. The CDR3 nucleotides are TGCGCCAGCAGCCAAGATGCGGGACAGGGGGCGCGCGAGCAGTACTTC. Residues: CASSQDAGQGAREQYF.

The chain carries TRBV19 and TRBJ2-7, with TRBD1 as a possible D gene (6 bases). This CDR3 has 14 amino acids. Per the germline V gene, CDR1 is LNHDA and CDR2 is SQIVND (reference sequence). The V gene lost 4 bases and the J gene lost 2 bases, with 12 bases spanning the gap. CDR3 sequence (DNA): TGTGCCAGTAGTACCCGGGACAAAACCTACGAGCAGTACTTC. Its translation is CASSTRDKTYEQYF.

This clone is medium-sized (0.01 to 0.1%). The chain recombines TRBV19 with TRBJ2-7, with D perhaps TRBD1 or TRBD2 (6 bases each). This CDR3 contains 15 residues. V lost 2 bases to trimming and J lost 4 bases, with 15 bases between them. The V gene's germline CDR1 is LNHDA and CDR2 SQIVND (reference sequence). CDR3 nucleotides: TGTGCCAGTAGTATATGGGCGCAGGGGACTTACGAGCAGTACTTC. Protein sequence: CASSIWAQGTYEQYF.

This clone was counted only a few times. V is TRBV5-1 and J is TRBJ1-2; 7 nucleotides line up with TRBD1. The V gene's germline CDR1 is SGHRS and CDR2 YFSETQ. This CDR3 is 14 amino acids long. Trimming at V came to 4 bases and at J to 0 bases, leaving 3 bases not matched to a gene. CDR3 residues: CASSGGQPNYGYTF. CDR3 sequence (DNA): TGCGCCAGCAGCGGGGGACAGCCTAACTATGGCTACACCTTC.